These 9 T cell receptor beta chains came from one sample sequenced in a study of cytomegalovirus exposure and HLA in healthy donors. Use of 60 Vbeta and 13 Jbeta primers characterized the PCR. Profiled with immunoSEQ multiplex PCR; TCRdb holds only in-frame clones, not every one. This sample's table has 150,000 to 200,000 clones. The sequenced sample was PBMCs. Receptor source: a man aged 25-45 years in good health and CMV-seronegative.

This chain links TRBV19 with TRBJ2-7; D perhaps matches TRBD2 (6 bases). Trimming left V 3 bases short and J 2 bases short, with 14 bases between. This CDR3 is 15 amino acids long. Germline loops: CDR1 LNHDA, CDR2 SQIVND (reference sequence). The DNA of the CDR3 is TGTGCCAGTAGTATCATGAGTAGCGGACCCTACGAGCAGTACTTC. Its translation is CASSIMSSGPYEQYF.

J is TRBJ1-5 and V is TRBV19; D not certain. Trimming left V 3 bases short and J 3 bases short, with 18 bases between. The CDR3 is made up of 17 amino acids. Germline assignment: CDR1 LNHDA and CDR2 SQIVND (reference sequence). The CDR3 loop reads CASSIREGGRINQPQHF. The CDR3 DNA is TGTGCCAGTAGTATTAGGGAGGGAGGACGTATCAATCAGCCCCAGCATTTT.

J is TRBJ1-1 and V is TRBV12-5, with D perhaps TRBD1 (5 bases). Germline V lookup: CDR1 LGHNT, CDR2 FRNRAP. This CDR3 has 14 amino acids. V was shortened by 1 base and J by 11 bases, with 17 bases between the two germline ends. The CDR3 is CASGLETAPVSAFF. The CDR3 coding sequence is TGTGCTAGTGGTTTGGAGACAGCGCCAGTATCGGCTTTCTTT.

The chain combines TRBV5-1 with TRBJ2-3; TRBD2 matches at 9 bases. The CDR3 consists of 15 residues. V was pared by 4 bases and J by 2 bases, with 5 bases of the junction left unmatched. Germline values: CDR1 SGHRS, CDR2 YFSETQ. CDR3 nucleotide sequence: TGCGCCAGCAGCCCGACTAGCGGTACCACAGATACGCAGTATTTT. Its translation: CASSPTSGTTDTQYF.

This chain's CDR3 is CASSSQGDQPQHF. The CDR3 nucleotides read TGTGCCAGCAGCTCACAGGGAGATCAGCCCCAGCATTTT. The chain combines TRBV7-2 with TRBJ1-5, with D possibly being TRBD1 (6 bases). V was clipped by 4 bases and J by 5 bases, with 9 bases between them. This CDR3 region has 13 residues. Germline CDR1 is SGHTA and CDR2 is FQGNSA.

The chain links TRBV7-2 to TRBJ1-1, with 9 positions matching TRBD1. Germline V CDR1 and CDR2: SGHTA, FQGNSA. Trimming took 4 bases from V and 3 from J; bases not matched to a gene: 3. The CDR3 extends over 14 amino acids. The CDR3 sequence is CASSSTGGHTEAFF. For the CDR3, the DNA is TGTGCCAGCAGCTCGACAGGGGGGCACACTGAAGCTTTCTTT. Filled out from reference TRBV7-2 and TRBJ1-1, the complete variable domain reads GAGVSQSPSNKVTEKGKDVELRCDPISGHTALYWYRQSLGQGLEFLIYFQGNSAPDKSGLPSDRFSAERTGGSVSTLTIQRTQQEDSAVYLCASSSTGGHTEAFFGQGTRLTVV.

CDR3 bases: TGTGCCAGCAGCCCCGGTGGAGGTTATAGCAATCAGCCCCAGCATTTT. As protein: CASSPGGGYSNQPQHF. The chain uses TRBV7-2 and TRBJ1-5; the D is unclear. Germline-derived CDR1 and CDR2 are SGHTA and FQGNSA. The CDR3 length is 16 residues. V was pared by 5 bases and J by 0 bases, with 14 bases between. Filled out from reference TRBV7-2 and TRBJ1-5, the complete variable domain reads GAGVSQSPSNKVTEKGKDVELRCDPISGHTALYWYRQSLGQGLEFLIYFQGNSAPDKSGLPSDRFSAERTGGSVSTLTIQRTQQEDSAVYLCASSPGGGYSNQPQHFGDGTRLSIL.

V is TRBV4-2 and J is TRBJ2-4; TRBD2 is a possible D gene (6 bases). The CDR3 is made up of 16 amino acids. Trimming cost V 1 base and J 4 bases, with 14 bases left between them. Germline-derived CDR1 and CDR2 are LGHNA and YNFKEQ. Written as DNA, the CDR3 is TGTGCCAGCAGCCAAGGATGGATGGAGGGGAAAAACATTCAGTACTTC. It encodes CASSQGWMEGKNIQYF.

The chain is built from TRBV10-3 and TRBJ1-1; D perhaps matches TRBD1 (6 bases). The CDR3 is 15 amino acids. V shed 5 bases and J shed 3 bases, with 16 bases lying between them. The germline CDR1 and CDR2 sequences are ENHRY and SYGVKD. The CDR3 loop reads CAISYDRMGDTEAFF. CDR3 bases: TGTGCCATCAGTTATGACAGGATGGGTGACACTGAAGCTTTCTTT.